Sequencing of this T cell receptor (beta chain) was carried out in a study of cytomegalovirus exposure and HLA in healthy donors. Findings and limits, study-wide: As immune exposure information, only CMV serostatus was available.

About this clone itself: The antigen is undetermined.

V lost 5 bases to trimming and J lost 5 bases, with 22 bases between them. This CDR3 spans 16 amino acids. Per germline, CDR1 SGHNT and CDR2 YENEEA. The PCR ran on 60 Vbeta and 13 Jbeta primers. Method: immunoSEQ multiplex PCR; TCRdb's copy keeps in-frame clones and lacks some. The specimen's table records 160,000 or so clones. The sample taken for sequencing was PBMCs. This chain joins TRBV11-3 and TRBJ2-7, with D possibly being TRBD1 (6 bases). This TCR was recovered from a young man in good health and CMV-seronegative. CDR3: CASSNGAGTSNNEQYF. CDR3 bases: TGTGCCAGCAGCAATGGAGCCGGGACATCAAACAACGAGCAGTACTTC.